This T cell receptor (beta chain) derives from a study of T cell repertoires in cytomegalovirus infection. Germline trimming cut 4 bases from V and 0 bases from J; bases unmatched to any gene: 6. Germline loops: CDR1 LGHNA, CDR2 YNFKEQ. This CDR3 contains 16 residues. About this clonotype itself: Its antigen is as yet unknown.

TCRdb reanalysed the reads using MiXCR and keeps one entry per CDR3 protein. The table includes 350,000 to 550,000 distinct CDR3 sequences, 25% to 40% detected once. Overall study results and limits: The cumulative frequency of public TCR beta families distinguished individuals who carried CMV together with the relevant HLA.

This TCR was recovered from a human donor in good health (CMV status not recorded). Some clones in this sample may be carry-over from other donors' samples. Material for sequencing was PBMCs. The chain employs TRBV4-2 and TRBJ2-4, with 7 bases that match TRBD1. The DNA of the CDR3 is TGTGCCAGCAGCCCCGTGACAGGGATAGCCAAAAACATTCAGTACTTC. It is translated as CASSPVTGIAKNIQYF.